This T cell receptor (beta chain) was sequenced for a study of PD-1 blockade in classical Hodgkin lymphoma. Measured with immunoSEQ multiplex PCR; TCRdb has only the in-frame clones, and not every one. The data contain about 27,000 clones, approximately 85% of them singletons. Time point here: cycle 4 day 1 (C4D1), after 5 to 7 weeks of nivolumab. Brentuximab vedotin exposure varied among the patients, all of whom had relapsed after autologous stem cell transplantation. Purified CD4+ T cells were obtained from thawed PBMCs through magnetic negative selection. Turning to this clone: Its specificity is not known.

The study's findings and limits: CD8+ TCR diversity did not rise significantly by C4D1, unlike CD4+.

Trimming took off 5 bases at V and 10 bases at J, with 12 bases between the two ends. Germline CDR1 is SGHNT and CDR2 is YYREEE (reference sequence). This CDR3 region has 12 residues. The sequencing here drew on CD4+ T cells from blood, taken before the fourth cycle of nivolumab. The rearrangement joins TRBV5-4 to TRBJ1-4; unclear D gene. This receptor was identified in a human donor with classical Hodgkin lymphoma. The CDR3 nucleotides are TGTGCCAGCAGTCAAGACGTCGGAAAACTGTTTTTT. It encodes CASSQDVGKLFF.